The rows below give T cell receptor beta chains drawn from one sample of a study of early T cells in non-severe SARS-CoV-2 infection. One entry per CDR3 protein results from TCRdb running MiXCR on the 5' RACE reads. The sample shows 25,000 to 35,000 distinct CDR3 sequences, 6% of them seen only once. The starting material was whole blood, obtained at baseline. The receptors stem from an adult who was a healthcare worker with PCR-confirmed SARS-CoV-2 infection or an uninfected control (not recorded which). Each CDR3 is given with its conserved first and last residue. Fields, in order: D gene, clone size, J gene, V gene, CDR3 length, CDR3 DNA, CDR3 protein. A D gene is named only where the DNA matches it firmly. Only part of the rows carry a size: once, few, many, or a class if the clone is expanded.

. | . | TRBJ2-7 | TRBV25-1 | 13 | TGTGCCAGCAGCCGGCCAGGGAACTACGAGCAGTACTTC | CASSRPGNYEQYF
. | many | TRBJ2-5 | TRBV10-3 | 14 | TGTGCCATCAGTGAGATCTTTGACCTGGAGACCCAGTACTTC | CAISEIFDLETQYF
TRBD2 | . | TRBJ2-1 | TRBV18 | 15 | TGTGCCAGCTCACTTGGACTAGCGGGGGAGGATGAGCAGTTCTTC | CASSLGLAGEDEQFF
. | many | TRBJ1-6 | TRBV7-9 | 14 | TGTGCCAGCAGCAAACGGCAGGGAAATTCACCCCTCCACTTT | CASSKRQGNSPLHF
TRBD1 | few | TRBJ1-1 | TRBV18 | 14 | TGTGCCAGCTCGCAGACAGGGAGCGGCACTGAAGCTTTCTTT | CASSQTGSGTEAFF
. | many | TRBJ1-4 | TRBV9 | 14 | TGTGCCAGCAGCAAAGGGACGGAGAATGAAAAACTGTTTTTT | CASSKGTENEKLFF
. | many | TRBJ2-2 | TRBV7-2 | 15 | TGTGCCAGCAGCTTAGTAGCGAGGGCAGGCGGGGAGCTGTTTTTT | CASSLVARAGGELFF
. | many | TRBJ2-7 | TRBV20-1 | 11 | TGCAGTGCTAGATTTGCCGGGGAGCAGTACTTC | CSARFAGEQYF
. | many | TRBJ1-2 | TRBV20-1 | 12 | TGCAGTCCCCTGGGGGCGATCTATGGCTACACCTTC | CSPLGAIYGYTF
. | many | TRBJ2-1 | TRBV11-3 | 15 | TGTGCCAGCAGCTTAGCAGGAGGTGCGTACAATGAGCAGTTCTTC | CASSLAGGAYNEQFF
. | many | TRBJ1-6 | TRBV20-1 | 16 | TGCAGTGCCCGTCGGTCGGGGAGCTCCTATAATTCACCCCTCCACTTT | CSARRSGSSYNSPLHF
. | many | TRBJ1-1 | TRBV20-1 | 14 | TGCAGTGCAGAGGGGGGACGGGGGAACACTGAAGCTTTCTTT | CSAEGGRGNTEAFF
. | . | TRBJ2-5 | TRBV30 | 11 | TGTGCCTGGGAAACACAAGAGACCCAGTACTTC | CAWETQETQYF
. | few | TRBJ2-3 | TRBV7-2 | 16 | TGTGCCAGCAGCTTAACAAGGGCTGGGGGCACAGATACGCAGTATTTT | CASSLTRAGGTDTQYF
. | many | TRBJ2-1 | TRBV7-2 | 14 | TGTGCCAGTGAGCATAGAAGCTCCTACAATGAGCAGTTCTTC | CASEHRSSYNEQFF
. | many | TRBJ2-1 | TRBV2 | 11 | TGTGCCAGCAGACGGGATGGTGAGCAGTTCTTC | CASRRDGEQFF
TRBD1 | many | TRBJ1-2 | TRBV2 | 15 | TGTGCCAGCCTCGTCGGGACAGGGGGTTTCCGGGGCTACACCTTC | CASLVGTGGFRGYTF
. | many | TRBJ1-1 | TRBV3-1 | 14 | TGTGCCAGCAGCCTCCAAGGGAGTGGCACTGAAGCTTTCTTT | CASSLQGSGTEAFF
. | many | TRBJ2-3 | TRBV7-9 | 15 | TGTGCCAGCAGCCCGGGAAAGGGCGGCGCAGATACGCAGTATTTT | CASSPGKGGADTQYF
TRBD2 | few | TRBJ2-7 | TRBV3-1 | 14 | TGTGCCAGCAGCCTACAGCGGGGACCCTACGAGCAGTACTTC | CASSLQRGPYEQYF
TRBD1 | . | TRBJ2-3 | TRBV7-2 | 16 | TGTGCCAGCAGCCCCGGGACAGGGGGCGTTTTAAATACGCAGTATTTT | CASSPGTGGVLNTQYF
. | many | TRBJ1-1 | TRBV6-2/TRBV6-3 | 14 | TGTGCCAGCATCAGTCTCGGTGGTGGCACTGAAGCTTTCTTT | CASISLGGGTEAFF
. | many | TRBJ2-4 | TRBV11-2 | 16 | TGTGCCAGCAGCGGAAGGGCAGCGATAGCCAAAAACATTCAGTACTTC | CASSGRAAIAKNIQYF
. | many | TRBJ2-7 | TRBV30 | 14 | TGTGCCTCATCTAGGGGGAGGGCCTCCTACGAGCAGTACTTC | CASSRGRASYEQYF